These T cell receptor beta chains were read from a single sample in a study of blood T cell repertoires in COVID-19. Data came from immunoSEQ multiplex PCR; TCRdb stores just in-frame clones and leaves some out. The table includes over 150,000 clones, around 90% detected once. Specimen: PBMCs or T cells enriched from blood (not recorded which). The receptors come from a woman between 18 and 29 years old who had recovered from COVID-19. CDR3s include the opening cysteine and the closing phenylalanine or tryptophan. D genes are given only for firm matches. Size tells how often a clone was seen (once, few, many) or the class of an expanded clone, and some rows leave it out.

v_gene	d_gene	abundance	j_gene	CDR3aa	CDR3nt
TRBV11-2	.	.	TRBJ2-2	CASSLFTAMNTGELFF	TGTGCCAGCAGCTTATTCACAGCAATGAACACCGGGGAGCTGTTTTTT
TRBV29-1	TRBD2	.	TRBJ2-3	CSAGRRGSDTQYF	TGCAGCGCCGGCCGGCGGGGGTCGGATACGCAGTATTTT
TRBV7-6	.	.	TRBJ1-2	CASSLASGVGYTF	TGTGCCAGCAGCTTAGCGTCAGGGGTAGGCTACACCTTC
TRBV7-2	.	.	TRBJ1-1	CASSSSRGSTEAFF	TGTGCCAGCAGCTCGTCGCGCGGGTCGACTGAAGCTTTCTTT
TRBV10-3	TRBD1	.	TRBJ1-5	CAISESGTDNQPQHF	TGTGCCATCAGTGAGTCCGGGACAGACAATCAGCCCCAGCATTTT
TRBV19	TRBD1	.	TRBJ1-6	CASSLHILGTGVNSPLHF	TGTGCCAGTAGTCTCCACATCCTAGGGACAGGGGTTAATTCACCCCTCCACTTT
TRBV5-5	TRBD1	once	TRBJ1-3	CASSPRDRGNTIYF	TGTGCCAGCAGCCCTAGGGACAGGGGGAACACCATATATTTT
TRBV6-2/TRBV6-3	TRBD1	.	TRBJ2-3	CASSLTGPTDTQYF	TGTGCCAGCAGTTTGACAGGGCCCACAGATACGCAGTATTTT
TRBV30	.	.	TRBJ2-2	CAWSVATDTGELFF	TGTGCCTGGAGTGTAGCAACGGACACCGGGGAGCTGTTTTTT
TRBV24-1	.	.	TRBJ2-3	CATSDFTQGADTQYF	TGTGCCACCAGTGATTTCACACAGGGTGCAGATACGCAGTATTTT
TRBV5-6	TRBD2	.	TRBJ2-1	CASSLRLAANEQFF	TGTGCCAGCAGCTTAAGACTAGCCGCCAATGAGCAGTTCTTC
TRBV7-8	.	.	TRBJ1-1	CASSVQVKNTEAFF	TGTGCCAGCAGTGTACAGGTAAAGAACACTGAAGCTTTCTTT
TRBV21-1	.	once	TRBJ2-7	CASSKATLVPYEQYF	TGTGCCAGCAGCAAAGCAACTCTAGTCCCCTACGAGCAGTACTTC
TRBV2	.	.	TRBJ2-2	CASSEARIGGNTGELFF	TGTGCCAGCAGTGAAGCGCGGATAGGGGGAAACACCGGGGAGCTGTTTTTT
TRBV15	.	.	TRBJ1-3	CATSRGLGNTIYF	TGTGCCACCAGCAGGGGGCTGGGAAACACCATATATTTT
TRBV2	TRBD1	.	TRBJ2-3	CASSPDRALVDTQYF	TGTGCCAGCAGTCCCGACAGGGCCTTAGTGGATACGCAGTATTTT
TRBV3-1/TRBV3-2	TRBD1	.	TRBJ2-7	CASSRTGYEQYF	TGTGCCAGCAGCCGGACAGGGTATGAGCAGTACTTC
TRBV29-1	TRBD1	.	TRBJ1-1	CSVRTGANTEAFF	TGCAGCGTTCGGACAGGTGCTAACACTGAAGCTTTCTTT
TRBV21-1	.	.	TRBJ2-5	CASSTGQGMGETQYF	TGTGCCAGCAGCACCGGACAGGGGATGGGAGAGACCCAGTACTTC
TRBV14	TRBD1	.	TRBJ1-4	CASSPGQVLNEKLFF	TGTGCCAGCAGCCCCGGACAGGTCCTTAATGAAAAACTGTTTTTT
TRBV7-9	TRBD1	.	TRBJ1-1	CASTAGTGGFGTEAFF	TGTGCCAGCACCGCCGGGACAGGGGGCTTTGGGACTGAAGCTTTCTTT
TRBV5-6	.	.	TRBJ1-6	CASSLVVSGWDSYNSPLHF	TGTGCCAGCAGCTTGGTGGTATCGGGGTGGGACTCCTATAATTCACCCCTCCACTTT
TRBV5-6	.	.	TRBJ1-3	CASSLGRAGNTIYF	TGTGCCAGCAGCTTGGGCAGGGCTGGAAACACCATATATTTT
TRBV18	TRBD1	.	TRBJ1-1	CASSPPNRGENTEAFF	TGTGCCAGCTCACCACCGAACAGGGGGGAGAACACTGAAGCTTTCTTT
TRBV3-1/TRBV3-2	TRBD1	.	TRBJ2-5	CASSAQTGGQGETQYF	TGTGCCAGCAGCGCGCAGACAGGGGGACAAGGGGAGACCCAGTACTTC
TRBV4-3	.	.	TRBJ2-7	CASSSDRRYEQYF	TGCGCCAGCAGCTCTGACAGGAGATACGAGCAGTACTTC